This note documents a single TCR beta chain sequence. Germline lookup yields CDR1 MGHDK and CDR2 SYGVNS. This CDR3 is built from 12 residues. This specimen belongs to a study of blood T cell repertoires in COVID-19. This study enrolled people aged about 18 to 100 from about two dozen US geographic areas. Profiling relied on immunoSEQ multiplex PCR, and the TCRdb table lists in-frame clones only, not all of them. The sample consists of fewer than 250,000 clones, about nine tenths of them appearing once. The clonotype originates from a man aged 25 to 40 in a cohort exposed to, infected with or recovered from COVID-19 (not recorded which). The sequencing sample was made of PBMCs or T cells enriched from blood (not recorded which). The chain couples TRBV25-1 to TRBJ2-1, with TRBD2 as a possible D gene (7 bases). The CDR3 loop is CALGGLGNEQFF. CDR3 nucleotide sequence: TGTGCTCTCGGGGGGCTAGGGAATGAGCAGTTCTTC.